This T cell receptor (beta chain) was sequenced for a study of human T cells and chemical hapten exposure. Whole-study findings and limits: DPC sensitization produced no change in TCRs with frequency above 1 in 1000. While controls formed fewer of them, expanded TCRs formed significantly more large CDR3 similarity clusters.

Trimming removed 7 bases from V and 2 bases from J; junction bases left unmatched: 1. Germline assignment: CDR1 SGHVS and CDR2 FQNEAQ. The CDR3 is 13 residues long. This clonotype was picked up many times. The antigen is unknown. Unique molecular identifiers were linked by the library to individual cDNA molecules. TCRdb called the RACE reads again in MiXCR, with one record for every CDR3 protein. The sample lists 360,000 or so distinct CDR3 sequences, under 6.5% seen once, with 5% to 6% in the top ten. Time point specified: patch test 2, 6 weeks after DPC sensitization. Treatment reported: therapeutic diphenylcyclopropenone sensitization with weekly scalp DPC. Alopecia patients between 18 and 70 years old and suitable for DPC were used as donors.

V usage is TRBV7-8 and J usage is TRBJ2-3, with 9 bases lining up with TRBD1. Material: whole blood, obtained in connection with sensitization to the hapten diphenylcyclopropenone (DPC). The receptor was isolated from a young woman with alopecia areata. Some clones in this sample may be carry-over from other donors' samples. CDR3 region: CASNRGLTDTQYF. CDR3 coding DNA: TGTGCCAGCAACAGGGGGCTCACAGATACGCAGTATTTT.